Reported below is one T cell receptor (beta chain). Antigen: not known. The data are from a study of T cell clonotyping in hematopoietic cell transplantation. Study-wide points: At the given depth, recipient repertoires were over 97% de novo clonotypes. After transplant, recipient diversity fell while pathologically expanded clonotypes grew through day 180.

Libraries were prepared by immunoSEQ multiplex PCR; TCRdb keeps only in-frame clonotypes and omits some of them. Of roughly 9,800 clones listed, 51% are singletons. V was pared by 3 bases and J by 6 bases, with 6 bases between. The CDR3 loop spans 11 amino acids. Germline values: CDR1 MDHEN, CDR2 SYDVKM. The specimen comprised peripheral blood mononuclear cells, sampled 100 days after allogeneic stem cell transplant. V usage is TRBV28 and J usage is TRBJ2-7; D may be TRBD2 (5 bases). This TCR was recovered from a female patient aged 45-60 years who had an allogeneic stem cell transplant from an unrelated donor, so the T cells may come from the graft donor. Some clones in this sample may be carry-over from other donors' samples. The CDR3 region is CASSLRAEQYF. The CDR3 DNA is TGTGCCAGCAGTTTGAGGGCCGAGCAGTACTTC.